The sequence of this T cell receptor (beta chain) was determined in a study of blood T cell repertoires in COVID-19. Per the original methods: For nucleated cells, counts were estimated from reference gene primer amplification. Here immunoSEQ multiplex PCR was the method, and the copy in TCRdb shows in-frame clones only, minus some. The DNA was the basis for D and trimming; V, J and clone size are from that table. Of approximately 150,000 clones listed, about 90% are singletons. With V trimmed by 1 base and J by 0 bases, 1 base remained unmatched. Germline CDR1 reads SEHNR; CDR2 reads FQNEAQ (reference sequence). CDR3 length: 15 residues. Of note for this clone: The same CDR3 arises from other DNA sequences in this sample as well.

The source is a man over 45 who had recovered from COVID-19. The sequencing sample was made of peripheral blood. This chain uses TRBV7-9 with TRBJ1-1, with 8 positions matching TRBD1. In DNA, the CDR3 is TGTGCCAGCAGCTTAGGACAGGGGATGAACACTGAAGCTTTCTTT. Translating it yields CASSLGQGMNTEAFF.